Listed below are T cell receptor beta chains from one sample, sequenced in a study of T cell repertoires in cytomegalovirus infection. TCRdb used MiXCR to reprocess the reads, holding one entry per CDR3 protein. This sample yields fewer than 1,000,000 distinct CDR3 sequences, of which about a third are seen a single time; over 12% belongs to the top ten. For these receptors, no antigen is known. Here the sequenced sample was cultured CD8+ T cells from PBMCs, taken from culture after CMV antigen stimulation. These receptors were taken from a human donor in good health (CMV status not recorded). Some clones in this sample may be carry-over from other donors' samples. The CDR3 runs from the conserved cysteine through the conserved F or W. The D gene is left open where the match is weak. The listing skips clone size in some rows; elsewhere it reads once, few, many or a size class.

abundance,d_gene,v_gene,j_gene,CDR3aa,CDR3nt
few,TRBD2,TRBV29-1,TRBJ2-1,CSVELAGVSYNEQFF,TGCAGCGTCGAACTAGCGGGGGTGTCCTACAATGAGCAGTTCTTC
-,-,TRBV7-9,TRBJ1-1,CASSPSLGGGEAFF,TGTGCCAGCAGCCCTAGCCTCGGAGGGGGTGAAGCTTTCTTT
many,-,TRBV7-2,TRBJ1-2,CASSFTGSDAGYTF,TGTGCCAGCAGCTTTACCGGAAGTGATGCGGGCTACACCTTC
-,TRBD2,TRBV9,TRBJ2-1,CASSVGGALVDEQFF,TGTGCCAGCAGCGTCGGGGGGGCCTTGGTTGATGAGCAGTTCTTC
-,TRBD1,TRBV7-2,TRBJ1-4,CASSSLGQGSEKLFF,TGTGCCAGCAGCTCCCTGGGACAGGGGAGTGAAAAACTGTTTTTT
few,TRBD1,TRBV7-8,TRBJ1-1,CASSLDQGGGTEAFF,TGTGCCAGCAGCTTAGATCAGGGGGGTGGCACTGAAGCTTTCTTT
few,-,TRBV12-3/TRBV12-4,TRBJ2-5,CASSPQYRETQYF,TGTGCCAGCAGTCCACAGTATAGGGAGACCCAGTACTTC
-,TRBD1,TRBV12-3/TRBV12-4,TRBJ1-2,CARSSGRDRGISNYGYTF,TGTGCCAGGAGCTCGGGCAGGGACAGGGGGATTTCTAACTATGGCTACACCTTC
-,TRBD2,TRBV12-3/TRBV12-4,TRBJ2-3,CASSRSSGTSTDTQYF,TGTGCCAGCAGCCGTTCTAGCGGAACTAGCACAGATACGCAGTATTTT
-,-,TRBV12-3/TRBV12-4,TRBJ1-3,CATDGGNTIYF,TGTGCCACTGATGGGGGAAACACCATATATTTT
-,TRBD1,TRBV27,TRBJ2-1,CASKPGQGEQFF,TGTGCCAGCAAACCGGGACAGGGCGAGCAGTTCTTC
few,-,TRBV12-3/TRBV12-4,TRBJ1-6,CASSLIGANSPLHF,TGTGCCAGCAGTTTAATAGGGGCTAATTCACCCCTCCACTTT
-,-,TRBV6-2/TRBV6-3,TRBJ2-1,CASSYIVREHRGVLDDEQFF,TGTGCCAGCAGTTATATAGTAAGAGAGCATAGGGGCGTCCTCGACGATGAGCAGTTCTTC
-,-,TRBV7-3,TRBJ1-1,CASSLFLEPVEAFF,TGTGCCAGCAGCTTATTCTTGGAGCCGGTTGAAGCTTTCTTT
-,TRBD1,TRBV4-1,TRBJ1-2,CASSQDTGGHYGYTF,TGCGCCAGCAGCCAAGATACAGGGGGTCACTATGGCTACACCTTC
-,-,TRBV6-2/TRBV6-3,TRBJ2-1,CASRPRQSGTEQFF,TGTGCCAGCAGACCTCGACAGTCGGGGACTGAGCAGTTCTTC
many,TRBD1,TRBV7-9,TRBJ1-6,CASSPGTAAYSPLHF,TGTGCCAGCAGCCCCGGGACAGCCGCTTATTCACCCCTCCACTTT
-,-,TRBV12-3/TRBV12-4,TRBJ2-7,CASRQEGYEQYF,TGTGCCAGCAGACAGGAGGGTTACGAGCAGTACTTC
many,-,TRBV7-2,TRBJ1-5,CASSGQYHSNQPQHF,TGTGCCAGCAGTGGACAGTACCATAGCAATCAGCCCCAGCATTTT
-,-,TRBV12-3/TRBV12-4,TRBJ2-7,CASRLGGRRPYEQYF,TGTGCCAGCAGGCTGGGTGGAAGACGGCCCTACGAGCAGTACTTC
-,-,TRBV6-5,TRBJ1-2,CASSPGTSGYGYTF,TGTGCCAGCAGTCCCGGGACAAGCGGATATGGCTACACCTTC
-,TRBD1,TRBV19,TRBJ1-2,CASSTSRGRQGPKAHGYTF,TGTGCCAGTAGTACAAGTCGGGGCCGACAGGGCCCGAAGGCACATGGCTACACCTTC
many,-,TRBV7-2,TRBJ1-1,CASSLVFGIGMNTEAFF,TGTGCCAGCAGCTTAGTTTTTGGGATCGGGATGAACACTGAAGCTTTCTTT
many,-,TRBV7-2,TRBJ1-3,CASSLGRTVRSGNTIYF,TGTGCCAGCAGCTTAGGGAGGACAGTGCGCTCTGGAAACACCATATATTTT
-,-,TRBV9,TRBJ2-5,CASSQGGQARETQYF,TGTGCCAGCAGCCAGGGGGGGCAGGCCCGGGAGACCCAGTACTTC
few,TRBD2,TRBV5-6,TRBJ2-5,CASSLAFWRGTSGEETQYF,TGTGCCAGCAGCTTGGCCTTTTGGCGGGGGACTAGCGGTGAAGAGACCCAGTACTTC
-,-,TRBV7-9,TRBJ1-1,CASSFSTDRPEAFF,TGTGCCAGCAGCTTCTCTACCGACCGACCTGAAGCTTTCTTT
many,-,TRBV7-6,TRBJ2-2,CASSKGRNTGELFF,TGTGCCAGCAGCAAGGGGAGGAACACCGGGGAGCTGTTTTTT
-,-,TRBV12-3/TRBV12-4,TRBJ2-5,CASSLTYQETQYF,TGTGCCAGCAGTTTAACGTACCAAGAGACCCAGTACTTC
-,-,TRBV7-9,TRBJ1-4,CASGVYEKLFF,TGTGCCAGCGGCGTTTATGAAAAACTGTTTTTT